Each of the 16 T cell receptor beta chains below was sequenced from the same sample in a study of CD8 T cells in Susac syndrome. The RNA input was about 0.5 to 1 ug, and it was reverse transcribed with random hexamers. TCRdb called the immunoSEQ multiplex PCR reads again in MiXCR, with one record for every CDR3 protein. Found here are about 210,000 distinct CDR3 sequences, around 95% of them singletons; the top ten hold 0.085% to 0.1%. Sequencing input: CD4+ T cells from PBMCs. The receptors stem from a human donor with multiple sclerosis.

This clonotype was counted a single time. CDR3 loop: CASSREVGSTDTQYF. The CDR3, as DNA: TGTGCCAGCAGTCGGGAGGTCGGGAGCACAGATACGCAGTATTTT. This chain uses TRBV2 with TRBJ2-3; 7 nucleotides match TRBD2. This CDR3 has 15 residues. Germline lookup yields CDR1 SNHLY and CDR2 FYNNEI. The ends lost 5 bases at V and 0 bases at J; junction bases unmatched: 5.

The J gene is TRBJ1-5, the V gene TRBV10-3; 10 bases fit TRBD1. This CDR3 is built from 12 residues. Germline loops: CDR1 ENHRY, CDR2 SYGVKD. V lost 8 bases, J lost 7 bases, and 2 bases stayed unmatched. In nucleotides, the CDR3 is TGTGCCATCGGGACAGGGGACCAGCCCCAGCATTTT. It codes for CAIGTGDQPQHF.

The J gene is TRBJ1-1, the V gene TRBV7-9; possible D gene TRBD1, 6 bases. V dropped 2 bases and J dropped 11 bases, with 12 bases sitting between them. The germline V gene encodes CDR1 SEHNR and CDR2 FQNEAQ (reference sequence). The CDR3 consists of 12 residues. CDR3 sequence reads: CASSLRGAVAFF. CDR3 in DNA: TGTGCCAGCAGCTTAAGGGGGGCAGTGGCTTTCTTT.

V gene TRBV29-1 combines with J gene TRBJ1-1; D may be TRBD1 (6 bases). V dropped 5 bases and J dropped 5 bases, with 15 bases sitting between them. CDR1 SQVTM and CDR2 ANQGSEA come from the germline V gene. The CDR3 has 13 residues. CDR3 sequence (DNA): TGCAGCGTTCAGGGGTCCGGAAGGACTGAAGCTTTCTTT. As protein: CSVQGSGRTEAFF.

The gene calls are TRBV30 and TRBJ2-7, with D unresolved. The CDR3 spans 11 residues. With 2 bases removed from V and 4 bases from J, the gap between germline ends came to 6 bases. In germline, CDR1 is GTSNPN, CDR2 SVGIG (reference sequence). The CDR3 loop reads CAWSNGYEQYF. In DNA form, the CDR3 reads TGTGCCTGGAGTAATGGGTACGAGCAGTACTTC.

On this clonotype: One junction end does not reproduce the germline sequence, and a read error may be involved. The genes are TRBV5-1 and TRBJ1-2, with D possibly matching TRBD1 (5 bases). The CDR3 length is 12 residues. From germline, CDR1 is SGHRS and CDR2 YFSETQ. The CDR3 loop reads CASSDDTRDGLF. Written as DNA, the CDR3 is TGCGCCAGCAGCGACGATACCAGGGACGGGTTATTC. Full variable domain (rest looked up from reference TRBV5-1 and TRBJ1-2): KAGVTQTPRYLIKTRGQQVTLSCSPISGHRSVSWYQQTPGQGLQFLFEYFSETQRNKGNFPGRFSGRQFSNSRSEMNVSTLELGDSALYLCASSDDTRDGLFGSGTRLTVV.

The chain joins TRBV18 to TRBJ2-7; tentative D call: TRBD2 (8 bases). V dropped 2 bases and J dropped 7 bases, with 15 bases sitting between them. This CDR3 has 14 residues. CDR1 and CDR2 from the germline V gene are KGHSH and LQKENI. CDR3 in DNA: TGTGCCAGCTCACCAGGACTAGCCAGGGGGGAGCAGTACTTC. Encoded protein: CASSPGLARGEQYF.

V gene TRBV4-2 combines with J gene TRBJ2-5; 8 positions agree with TRBD2. The junction had 7 bases not matched to a gene; V was cut back by 6 bases and J by 4 bases. In germline, CDR1 is LGHNA, CDR2 YNFKEQ. The CDR3 consists of 14 residues. The CDR3 bases are TGTGCCAGCAGACAAAAGGCGGGGGGAGAGACCCAGTACTTC. Its translation is CASRQKAGGETQYF.

The chain has TRBV9 and TRBJ2-3; D is unresolved. The germline V and J ends were trimmed by 0 bases and 6 bases, with 8 bases remaining between them. The CDR3 length is 13 residues. Germline lookup yields CDR1 SGDLS and CDR2 YYNGEE. In DNA, the CDR3 is TGTGCCAGCAGCGTAGCTCCCACGGATACGCAGTATTTT. This gives the protein CASSVAPTDTQYF.

The chain has TRBV29-1 and TRBJ1-1, with D hard to call. V was shortened by 7 bases and J by 5 bases, with 14 bases between the two germline ends. CDR3 length: 12 residues. Germline V gene data show CDR1 as SQVTM and CDR2 as ANQGSEA. The CDR3 sequence is CSAYEGVTEAFF. DNA of the CDR3: TGCAGCGCGTATGAGGGCGTGACTGAAGCTTTCTTT.

This clonotype has only one observation. The J gene is TRBJ1-5, the V gene TRBV5-1, with D possibly being TRBD1 (5 bases). V gave up 0 bases and J gave up 5 bases, with 9 bases separating them. The germline gives CDR1 SGHRS, CDR2 YFSETQ. This CDR3 is 14 amino acids long. Here the CDR3 DNA reads TGCGCCAGCAGCTTGGAACCGGGGGATCAGCCCCAGCATTTT. The encoded protein is CASSLEPGDQPQHF.

The rearrangement links TRBV27 to TRBJ2-1, with TRBD2 identical over 10 bases. The CDR3 sequence is 18 residues long. Trimming cost V 3 bases and J 4 bases; bases outside gene matches: 12. The germline gives CDR1 MNHEY, CDR2 SMNVEV (reference sequence). Here the CDR3 DNA reads TGTGCCAGCAGTTTCGGGGTCTTGGGTAGCGGGAGGTACAATGAGCAGTTCTTC. Translating gives CASSFGVLGSGRYNEQFF.

The V and J genes are TRBV30 and TRBJ2-2, with D unresolved. The V gene's germline CDR1 is GTSNPN and CDR2 SVGIG (reference sequence). CDR3 length: 13 amino acids. Deletions cut 2 bases from V and 1 base from J, with 5 bases between. The CDR3 here is CAWSRRNTGELFF. CDR3 DNA sequence: TGTGCCTGGAGTCGAAGGAACACCGGGGAGCTGTTTTTT. The complete variable domain, with remaining parts taken from reference TRBV30 and TRBJ2-2, reads SQTIHQWPATLVQPVGSPLSLECTVEGTSNPNLYWYRQAAGRGLQLLFYSVGIGQISSEVPQNLSASRPQDRQFILSSKKLLLSDSGFYLCAWSRRNTGELFFGEGSRLTVL.

The chain uses TRBV27 and TRBJ1-5; 7 bases are shared with TRBD1. V lost 5 bases, J lost 6 bases, and 7 bases stayed unmatched. Germline V gene data show CDR1 as MNHEY and CDR2 as SMNVEV (reference sequence). CDR3 size: 14 residues. The CDR3 DNA is TGTGCCAGCAGTCCACGACAGGGTGTTCAGCCCCAGCATTTT. Translated, it gives CASSPRQGVQPQHF.

The J gene is TRBJ1-2, the V gene TRBV30, with a possible D match to TRBD1 (5 bases). Germline V lookup: CDR1 GTSNPN, CDR2 SVGIG (reference sequence). V was clipped by 2 bases and J by 4 bases, with 8 bases between them. The CDR3 is 12 residues long. CDR3 sequence reads: CAWSSGTYGYTF. DNA for the CDR3: TGTGCCTGGAGTTCCGGGACCTATGGCTACACCTTC.

The rearrangement joins TRBV12-3 or TRBV12-4 to TRBJ2-2, with D maybe TRBD2 (5 bases). The V gene lost 0 bases and the J gene lost 5 bases, with 16 bases spanning the gap. The CDR3 covers 17 residues. The CDR3 reads CASSLAVASEWTGELFF. The CDR3 DNA reads TGTGCCAGCAGTTTAGCGGTAGCGTCGGAGTGGACCGGGGAGCTGTTTTTT.